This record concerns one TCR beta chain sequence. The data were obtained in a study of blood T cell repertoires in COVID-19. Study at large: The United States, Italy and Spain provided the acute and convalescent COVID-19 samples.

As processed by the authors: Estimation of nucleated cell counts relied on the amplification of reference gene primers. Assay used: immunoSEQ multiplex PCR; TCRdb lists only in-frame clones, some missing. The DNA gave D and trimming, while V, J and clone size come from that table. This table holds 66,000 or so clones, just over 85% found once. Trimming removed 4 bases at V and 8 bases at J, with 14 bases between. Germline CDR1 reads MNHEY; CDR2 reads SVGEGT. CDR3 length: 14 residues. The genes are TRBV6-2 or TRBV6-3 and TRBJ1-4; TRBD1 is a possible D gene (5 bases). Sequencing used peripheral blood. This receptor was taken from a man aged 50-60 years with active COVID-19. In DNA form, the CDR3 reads TGTGCCAGCAGTTCGAACCTCGACAGAGAAAAACTGTTTTTT. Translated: CASSSNLDREKLFF.